Presented here are 25 T cell receptor beta chains from one specimen sequenced in a study of blood T cell repertoires in COVID-19. Sequencing used immunoSEQ multiplex PCR; TCRdb keeps in-frame clones, though not all of them. Seen here are roughly 180,000 clones, 75% to 90% observed once, and the top ten hold less than 9%. Sequencing input: peripheral blood. The origin of the receptors is a woman aged 60-75 years with acute or convalescent COVID-19.

The rearrangement uses TRBV19 and TRBJ1-2; tentatively, D is TRBD1 (5 bases). Trimming cost V 5 bases and J 0 bases, with 19 bases left between them. This CDR3 region has 17 residues. Germline CDR1 is LNHDA and CDR2 is SQIVND (reference sequence). The chain's CDR3 is CASSVRQPRLPNYGYTF. The CDR3 DNA reads as TGTGCCAGTAGTGTACGACAGCCGCGCCTACCTAACTATGGCTACACCTTC.

This clone was seen only a few times. This rearrangement joins TRBV25-1 to TRBJ2-1; the match to TRBD1 covers 8 bases. CDR1 and CDR2 from the germline V gene are MGHDK and SYGVNS. This CDR3 comprises 15 residues. V shed 4 bases, J shed 8 bases, and the junction held 10 bases outside the gene matches. The CDR3 DNA reads TGTGCCAGCAGTGCCCCTCGGACAGGGCAGGATGAGCAGTTCTTC. Translation gives CASSAPRTGQDEQFF.

The chain couples TRBV9 to TRBJ1-3, with TRBD1 matching over 11 bases. The CDR3 consists of 16 residues. The germline gives CDR1 SGDLS, CDR2 YYNGEE. J lost 4 bases, V lost 0 bases, and 3 bases had no gene match. CDR3 sequence (DNA): TGTGCCAGCAGCGTAGATGGGACAGGGGGAGGAAACACCATATATTTT. Its translation: CASSVDGTGGGNTIYF.

The V and J genes are TRBV7-2 and TRBJ2-5, with D possibly being TRBD2 (5 bases). V lost 5 bases and J lost 4, with 17 bases in between. Germline V CDR1 and CDR2: SGHTA, FQGNSA. The CDR3 runs to 15 residues. In DNA, the CDR3 is TGTGCCAGCAGCCCCCGACTGGGGAGAGGAGAGACCCAGTACTTC. As protein: CASSPRLGRGETQYF.

The rearrangement uses TRBV5-1 and TRBJ1-2; 9 bases are a match to TRBD1. This CDR3 has 15 residues. Germline V CDR1 and CDR2: SGHRS, YFSETQ. V shed 3 bases, J shed 0 bases, and the junction held 3 bases outside the gene matches. DNA of the CDR3: TGCGCCAGCAGCTCAGGACAGGGGACTAACTATGGCTACACCTTC. Its protein is CASSSGQGTNYGYTF.

The CDR3 spells CASSLPGFGSQPQHF. As DNA, the CDR3 is TGTGCCAGCAGTCTGCCAGGGTTCGGTAGTCAGCCCCAGCATTTT. V is TRBV7-2 and J is TRBJ1-5, with D possibly TRBD1 on 5 matching bases. This CDR3 spans 15 amino acids. V was cut by 6 bases and J by 6 bases, with 18 bases left in between. Per germline, CDR1 SGHTA and CDR2 FQGNSA.

V is TRBV5-1 and J is TRBJ1-1; 8 bases are a match to TRBD1. From germline, CDR1 is SGHRS and CDR2 YFSETQ. V was clipped by 0 bases and J by 0 bases; unmatched bases: 4. This CDR3 contains 16 residues. The chain's CDR3 is CASSLGQGAMNTEAFF. In DNA form, the CDR3 reads TGCGCCAGCAGCTTGGGCCAGGGGGCCATGAACACTGAAGCTTTCTTT.

J is TRBJ2-1 and V is TRBV5-1, with D maybe TRBD2 (6 bases). The CDR3 is made up of 15 amino acids. Trimming removed 0 bases at V and 5 bases at J, with 12 bases between. CDR1 is SGHRS, CDR2 YFSETQ, per germline. In nucleotides, the CDR3 is TGCGCCAGCAGCTTGGGTAGCGGAGCGGACAATGAGCAGTTCTTC. Encoded protein: CASSLGSGADNEQFF. Drawing the rest from reference TRBV5-1 and TRBJ2-1, the complete variable domain is KAGVTQTPRYLIKTRGQQVTLSCSPISGHRSVSWYQQTPGQGLQFLFEYFSETQRNKGNFPGRFSGRQFSNSRSEMNVSTLELGDSALYLCASSLGSGADNEQFFGPGTRLTVL.

The chain has TRBV6-5 and TRBJ1-1, with D possibly TRBD1 on 6 matching bases. Germline values: CDR1 MNHEY, CDR2 SVGAGI. V was shortened by 10 bases and J by 7 bases, with 22 bases between the two germline ends. This CDR3 is built from 14 residues. CDR3 residues: CAILSGAGRGEAFF. The CDR3 coding sequence is TGTGCCATTCTCTCAGGGGCCGGCAGAGGTGAAGCTTTCTTT.

J is TRBJ1-3 and V is TRBV3-1 (or the pseudogene TRBV3-2); the D is unclear. The CDR3 has 14 residues. V lost 2 bases, J lost 0 bases, and 5 bases lay in between. Germline V gene lookup returns CDR1 LGHDT and CDR2 YNNKEL (reference sequence). The CDR3 DNA follows: TGTGCCAGCAGCCAATTTCGCTCTGGAAACACCATATATTTT. Protein product: CASSQFRSGNTIYF.

The chain uses TRBV24-1 and TRBJ2-3; tentatively, D is TRBD1 (6 bases). This CDR3 comprises 15 residues. Germline CDR1 reads KGHDR; CDR2 reads SFDVKD. Deletions cut 2 bases from V and 10 bases from J, with 18 bases between. For the CDR3, the DNA is TGTGCCACCAGTGATTCCAGGACAGATCCGAGGGCGCAGTATTTT. Its translation: CATSDSRTDPRAQYF.

The chain uses TRBV9 and TRBJ2-6, with 9 bases fitting TRBD1. The CDR3 contains 15 residues. V gave up 5 bases and J gave up 4 bases; unmatched junction bases: 4. CDR1 SGDLS and CDR2 YYNGEE come from the germline V gene. The CDR3, as DNA: TGTGCCAGCAGGGGGACAGGGCCCGGGGCCAACGTCCTGACTTTC. Its translation is CASRGTGPGANVLTF.

V is TRBV6-2 or TRBV6-3 and J is TRBJ1-2; D not certain. This CDR3 spans 12 amino acids. Trimming left V 5 bases short and J 8 bases short, with 12 bases between. Germline-derived CDR1 and CDR2 are MNHEY and SVGEGT. The CDR3 protein is CASSREVKGYTF. The CDR3 DNA is TGTGCCAGCAGTCGGGAGGTTAAGGGCTACACCTTC.

The chain has TRBV19 and TRBJ1-1; tentatively, D is TRBD1 (5 bases). The V gene's germline CDR1 is LNHDA and CDR2 SQIVND (reference sequence). Trimming took off 3 bases at V and 0 bases at J, with 17 bases between the two ends. This CDR3 comprises 17 residues. In DNA, the CDR3 is TGTGCCAGTAGTATGCTACCCCGCAGGGTATTGAACACTGAAGCTTTCTTT. As protein: CASSMLPRRVLNTEAFF.

The chain combines TRBV3-1 (or the pseudogene TRBV3-2) with TRBJ2-1; a weak D match, TRBD2 (5 bases). This CDR3 has 12 amino acids. CDR1 is LGHDT, CDR2 YNNKEL, per germline (reference sequence). V dropped 1 base and J dropped 15 bases, with 13 bases sitting between them. The CDR3 DNA sequence: TGTGCCAGCAGCCAAGGTGGTAGCGCCCTGTTCTTC. It translates to CASSQGGSALFF.

This chain uses TRBV5-1 with TRBJ1-1; D call uncertain. Germline CDR1 SGHRS, CDR2 YFSETQ. The V end was cut by 0 bases, the J end by 4 bases, with 10 bases between. The CDR3 is 14 amino acids. CDR3 DNA sequence: TGCGCCAGCAGCTTGGGGGTGGAGGGCACTGAAGCTTTCTTT. It yields the protein CASSLGVEGTEAFF. The whole variable domain, filled in from reference TRBV5-1 and TRBJ1-1, reads KAGVTQTPRYLIKTRGQQVTLSCSPISGHRSVSWYQQTPGQGLQFLFEYFSETQRNKGNFPGRFSGRQFSNSRSEMNVSTLELGDSALYLCASSLGVEGTEAFFGQGTRLTVV.

The rearrangement uses TRBV24-1 and TRBJ2-2; no clear D gene. The CDR3 has 15 residues. V was clipped by 0 bases and J by 6 bases, with 10 bases between them. Per germline, CDR1 KGHDR and CDR2 SFDVKD. The CDR3 DNA follows: TGTGCCACCAGTGATTTGACAGAGTCGTCCGGGGAGCTGTTTTTT. Its protein is CATSDLTESSGELFF.

This chain links TRBV6-2 or TRBV6-3 with TRBJ2-7; 7 nucleotides match TRBD2. Trimming removed 8 bases from V and 4 bases from J; junction bases left unmatched: 8. This CDR3 has 13 amino acids. Germline CDR1 MNHEY, CDR2 SVGEGT. CDR3 sequence: CASGSAGEYEQYV. Here the CDR3 DNA reads TGTGCCAGCGGTTCGGCGGGAGAGTACGAGCAGTACGTC.

The V gene is TRBV6-5, the J gene TRBJ1-4; a possible D gene is TRBD1 (5 bases). Trimming left V 6 bases short and J 0 bases short, with 11 bases between. The CDR3 runs to 15 residues. CDR1 is MNHEY, CDR2 SVGAGI, per germline. The CDR3 DNA reads as TGTGCCAGCAGGGGGCCAGGAGCAACTAATGAAAAACTGTTTTTT. Translation gives CASRGPGATNEKLFF.

The rearrangement links TRBV11-3 to TRBJ2-1; the D gene is possibly TRBD2 (5 bases). CDR3 length: 16 residues. With 1 base removed from V and 0 bases from J, the gap between germline ends came to 10 bases. CDR1 SGHNT and CDR2 YENEEA come from the germline V gene. The DNA of the CDR3 is TGTGCCAGCAGCTTAGGCGGGTGGAGCTCCTACAATGAGCAGTTCTTC. Amino acids: CASSLGGWSSYNEQFF.

V usage is TRBV5-1 and J usage is TRBJ1-2; a possible D gene is TRBD1 (6 bases). The CDR3 totals 14 residues. Germline V gene data show CDR1 as SGHRS and CDR2 as YFSETQ. V was clipped by 6 bases and J by 4 bases, with 16 bases between them. CDR3 residues: CASTYGGQLYGYTF. CDR3 nucleotides: TGCGCCAGCACCTACGGGGGGCAGCTCTATGGCTACACCTTC. Filled out from reference TRBV5-1 and TRBJ1-2, the complete variable domain reads KAGVTQTPRYLIKTRGQQVTLSCSPISGHRSVSWYQQTPGQGLQFLFEYFSETQRNKGNFPGRFSGRQFSNSRSEMNVSTLELGDSALYLCASTYGGQLYGYTFGSGTRLTVV.

The rearrangement joins TRBV24-1 to TRBJ2-6; 7 bases are shared with TRBD1. Germline loops: CDR1 KGHDR, CDR2 SFDVKD. V gave up 4 bases and J gave up 2 bases; unmatched junction bases: 4. The CDR3 is 16 residues long. In DNA form, the CDR3 reads TGTGCCACCAGTGACCACGACAGGGCTGGGGCCAACGTCCTGACTTTC. It encodes CATSDHDRAGANVLTF.

V is TRBV6-2 or TRBV6-3 and J is TRBJ1-1; a weak D match, TRBD1 (6 bases). V gave up 2 bases and J gave up 6 bases, with 13 bases separating them. The CDR3 loop spans 14 amino acids. CDR1 is MNHEY and CDR2 is SVGEGT in the germline V gene. The CDR3: CASSYGVRGAEAFF. CDR3 bases: TGTGCCAGCAGTTACGGGGTCAGGGGAGCTGAAGCTTTCTTT.

The chain uses TRBV5-1 and TRBJ2-1; TRBD1 agrees at 7 bases. J gave up 6 bases and V 0 bases, and 3 bases lay outside the gene matches. CDR3 length equals 14 residues. The V gene's germline CDR1 is SGHRS and CDR2 YFSETQ. CDR3 nucleotide sequence: TGCGCCAGCAGCTTGGAGGCAGGGGGCAATGAGCAGTTCTTC. Translating it yields CASSLEAGGNEQFF.

The CDR3 DNA reads as TGTGCCAGCAGCTTTGGACTAGGAAAAGAGACCCAGTACTTC. It encodes CASSFGLGKETQYF. V gene TRBV11-2 combines with J gene TRBJ2-5; the match to TRBD2 covers 7 bases. This CDR3 comprises 14 residues. Germline lookup yields CDR1 SGHAT and CDR2 FQNNGV. V gave up 3 bases and J gave up 3 bases; unmatched junction bases: 4.